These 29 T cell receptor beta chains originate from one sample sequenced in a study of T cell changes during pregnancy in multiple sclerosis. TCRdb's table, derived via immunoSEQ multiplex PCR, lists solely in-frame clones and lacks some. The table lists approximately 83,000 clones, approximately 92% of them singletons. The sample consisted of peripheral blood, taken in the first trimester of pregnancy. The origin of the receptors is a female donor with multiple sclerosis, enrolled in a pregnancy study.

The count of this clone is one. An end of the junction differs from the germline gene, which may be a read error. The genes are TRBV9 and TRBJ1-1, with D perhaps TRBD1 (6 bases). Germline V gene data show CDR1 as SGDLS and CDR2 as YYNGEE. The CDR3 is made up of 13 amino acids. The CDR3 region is CASSVRGNIEAFF. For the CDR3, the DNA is TGTGCCAGCAGCGTTAGGGGGAACATTGAAGCTTTCTTT.

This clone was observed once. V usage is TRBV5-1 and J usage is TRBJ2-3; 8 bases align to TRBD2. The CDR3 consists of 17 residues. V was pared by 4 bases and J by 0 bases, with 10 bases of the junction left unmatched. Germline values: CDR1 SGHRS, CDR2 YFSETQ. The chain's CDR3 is CASSEGVAGGSTDTQYF. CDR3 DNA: TGCGCCAGCAGCGAAGGGGTGGCGGGGGGTAGCACAGATACGCAGTATTTT.

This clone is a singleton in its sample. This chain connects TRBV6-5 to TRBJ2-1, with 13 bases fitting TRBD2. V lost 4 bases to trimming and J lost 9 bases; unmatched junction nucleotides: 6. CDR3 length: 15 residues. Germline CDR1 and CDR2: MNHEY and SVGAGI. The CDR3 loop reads CASSSLAGGLSEQFF. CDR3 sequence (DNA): TGTGCCAGCAGTTCACTAGCGGGGGGGCTTAGTGAGCAGTTCTTC.

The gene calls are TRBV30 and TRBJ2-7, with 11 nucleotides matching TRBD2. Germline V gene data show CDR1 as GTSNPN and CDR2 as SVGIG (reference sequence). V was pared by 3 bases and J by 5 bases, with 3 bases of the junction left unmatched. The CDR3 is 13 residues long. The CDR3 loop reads CAWSLAGGDEQYF. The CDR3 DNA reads TGTGCCTGGAGCCTAGCGGGGGGAGACGAGCAGTACTTC.

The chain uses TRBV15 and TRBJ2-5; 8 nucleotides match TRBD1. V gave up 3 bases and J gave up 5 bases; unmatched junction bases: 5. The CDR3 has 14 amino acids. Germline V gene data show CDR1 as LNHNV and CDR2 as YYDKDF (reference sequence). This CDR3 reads CATSSDRGLETQYF. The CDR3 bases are TGTGCCACCAGCAGCGACAGGGGTTTGGAGACCCAGTACTTC.

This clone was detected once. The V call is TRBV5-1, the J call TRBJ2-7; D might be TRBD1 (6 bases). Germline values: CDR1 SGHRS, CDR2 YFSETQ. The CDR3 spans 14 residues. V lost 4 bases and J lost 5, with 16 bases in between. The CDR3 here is CASSPTGNGNEQYF. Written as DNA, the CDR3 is TGCGCCAGCAGCCCAACAGGGAACGGTAACGAGCAGTACTTC.

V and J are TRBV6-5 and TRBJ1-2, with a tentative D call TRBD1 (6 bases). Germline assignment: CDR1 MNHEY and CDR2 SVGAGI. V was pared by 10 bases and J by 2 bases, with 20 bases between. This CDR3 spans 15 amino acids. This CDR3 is CATYPTGRLNYGYTF. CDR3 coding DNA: TGTGCCACCTACCCCACAGGGAGACTAAACTATGGCTACACCTTC.

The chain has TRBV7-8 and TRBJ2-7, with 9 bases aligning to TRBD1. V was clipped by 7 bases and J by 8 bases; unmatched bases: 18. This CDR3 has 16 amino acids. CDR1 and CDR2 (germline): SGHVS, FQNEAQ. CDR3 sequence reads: CASTQPWGQGHSQQYF. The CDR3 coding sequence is TGTGCCAGCACGCAACCGTGGGGACAGGGTCATTCCCAGCAGTACTTC.

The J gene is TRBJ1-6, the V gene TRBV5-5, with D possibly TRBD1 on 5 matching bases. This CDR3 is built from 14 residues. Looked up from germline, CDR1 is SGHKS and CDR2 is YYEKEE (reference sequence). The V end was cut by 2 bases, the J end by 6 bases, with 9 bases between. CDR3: CASSFAQANSPLHF. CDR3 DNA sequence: TGTGCCAGCAGCTTTGCACAGGCTAATTCACCCCTCCACTTT.

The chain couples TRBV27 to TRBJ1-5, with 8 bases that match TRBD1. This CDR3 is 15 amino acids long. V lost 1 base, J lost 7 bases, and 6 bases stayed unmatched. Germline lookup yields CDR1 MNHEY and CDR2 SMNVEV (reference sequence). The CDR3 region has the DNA TGTGCCAGCAGTTTATTAGGACAGGGAGGACAGCCCCAGCATTTT. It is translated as CASSLLGQGGQPQHF.

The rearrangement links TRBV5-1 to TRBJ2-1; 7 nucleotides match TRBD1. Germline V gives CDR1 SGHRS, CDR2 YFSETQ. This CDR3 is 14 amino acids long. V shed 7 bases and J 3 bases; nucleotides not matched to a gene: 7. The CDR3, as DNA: TGCGCCAGCGCCGGGACAGCAGGCTACAATGAGCAGTTCTTC. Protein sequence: CASAGTAGYNEQFF.

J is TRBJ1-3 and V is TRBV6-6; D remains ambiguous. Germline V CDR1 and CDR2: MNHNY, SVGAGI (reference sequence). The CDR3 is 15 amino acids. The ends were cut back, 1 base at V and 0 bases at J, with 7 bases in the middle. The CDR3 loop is CASSYFESSGNTIYF. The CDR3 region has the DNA TGTGCCAGCAGTTACTTTGAGAGCTCTGGAAACACCATATATTTT.

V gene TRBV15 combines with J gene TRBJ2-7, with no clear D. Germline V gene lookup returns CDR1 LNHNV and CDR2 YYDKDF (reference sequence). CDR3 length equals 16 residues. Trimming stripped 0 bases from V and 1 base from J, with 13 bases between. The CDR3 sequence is CATSREDVTVSYEQYF. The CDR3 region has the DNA TGTGCCACCAGCAGAGAGGATGTAACAGTATCCTACGAGCAGTACTTC.

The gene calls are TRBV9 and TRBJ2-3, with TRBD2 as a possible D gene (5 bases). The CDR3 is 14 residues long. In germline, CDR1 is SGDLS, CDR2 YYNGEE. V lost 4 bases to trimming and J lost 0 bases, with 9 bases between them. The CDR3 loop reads CASSKLDSTDTQYF. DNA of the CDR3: TGTGCCAGCAGCAAACTAGATAGCACAGATACGCAGTATTTT.

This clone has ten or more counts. Here the CDR3 reads CASSLLGLAGGPGEQFF. As DNA, the CDR3 is TGTGCCAGCAGCCTCCTCGGACTAGCGGGGGGGCCGGGTGAGCAGTTCTTC. The chain recombines TRBV28 with TRBJ2-1, with TRBD2 matching 15 bases. Germline assignment: CDR1 MDHEN and CDR2 SYDVKM. CDR3 size: 17 residues. V shed 6 bases and J 9 bases; nucleotides not matched to a gene: 12. Based on the CDR3 plus reference TRBV28 and TRBJ2-1, the full variable domain is DVKVTQSSRYLVKRTGEKVFLECVQDMDHENMFWYRQDPGLGLRLIYFSYDVKMKEKGDIPEGYSVSREKKERFSLILESASTNQTSMYLCASSLLGLAGGPGEQFFGPGTRLTVL.

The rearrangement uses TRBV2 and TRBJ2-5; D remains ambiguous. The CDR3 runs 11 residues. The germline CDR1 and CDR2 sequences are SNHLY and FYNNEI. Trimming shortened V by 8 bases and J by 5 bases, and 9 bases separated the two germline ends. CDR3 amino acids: CASFLRETQYF. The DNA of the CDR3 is TGTGCCAGCTTCCTCAGGGAGACCCAGTACTTC.

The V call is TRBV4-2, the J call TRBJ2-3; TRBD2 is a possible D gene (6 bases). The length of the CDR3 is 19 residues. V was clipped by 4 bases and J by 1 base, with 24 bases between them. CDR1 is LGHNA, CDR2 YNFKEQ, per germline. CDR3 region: CASSPGELWGVEGTDTQYF. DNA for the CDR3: TGTGCCAGCAGCCCGGGGGAGCTTTGGGGCGTAGAGGGCACAGATACGCAGTATTTT.

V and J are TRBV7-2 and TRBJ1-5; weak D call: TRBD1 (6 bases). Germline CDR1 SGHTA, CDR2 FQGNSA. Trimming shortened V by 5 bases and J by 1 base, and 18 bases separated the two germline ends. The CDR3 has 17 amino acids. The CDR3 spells CASSRERGAKSNQPQHF. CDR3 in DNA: TGTGCCAGCAGCCGCGAGCGGGGGGCGAAGAGCAATCAGCCCCAGCATTTT.

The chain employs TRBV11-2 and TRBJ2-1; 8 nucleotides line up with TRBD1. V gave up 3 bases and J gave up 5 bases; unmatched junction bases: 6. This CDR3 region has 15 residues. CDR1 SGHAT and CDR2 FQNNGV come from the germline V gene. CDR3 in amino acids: CASSFGQGAHNEQFF. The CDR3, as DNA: TGTGCCAGCAGCTTTGGACAGGGTGCCCACAATGAGCAGTTCTTC.

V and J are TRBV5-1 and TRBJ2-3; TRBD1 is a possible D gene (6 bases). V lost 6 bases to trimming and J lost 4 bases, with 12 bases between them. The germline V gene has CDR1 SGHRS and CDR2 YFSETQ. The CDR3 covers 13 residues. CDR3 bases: TGCGCCAGCACGGGCAGGGGAGCAGATACGCAGTATTTT. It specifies CASTGRGADTQYF.

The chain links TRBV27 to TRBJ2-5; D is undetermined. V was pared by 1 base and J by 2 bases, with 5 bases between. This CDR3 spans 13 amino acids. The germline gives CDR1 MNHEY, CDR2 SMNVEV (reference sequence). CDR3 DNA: TGTGCCAGCAGTTTATTACAGCAAGAGACCCAGTACTTC. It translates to CASSLLQQETQYF.

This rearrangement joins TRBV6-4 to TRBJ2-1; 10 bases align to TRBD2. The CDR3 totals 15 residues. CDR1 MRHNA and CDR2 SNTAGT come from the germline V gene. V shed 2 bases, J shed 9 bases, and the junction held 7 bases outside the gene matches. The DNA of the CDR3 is TGTGCCAGCAGTGACGACAGCGGGGGGGCCGGTGAGCAGTTCTTC. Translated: CASSDDSGGAGEQFF.

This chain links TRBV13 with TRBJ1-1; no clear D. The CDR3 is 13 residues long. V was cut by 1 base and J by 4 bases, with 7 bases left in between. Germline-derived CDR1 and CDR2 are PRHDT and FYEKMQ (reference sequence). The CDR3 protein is CASSLVAPTEAFF. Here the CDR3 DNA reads TGTGCCAGCAGCTTAGTCGCGCCCACTGAAGCTTTCTTT.

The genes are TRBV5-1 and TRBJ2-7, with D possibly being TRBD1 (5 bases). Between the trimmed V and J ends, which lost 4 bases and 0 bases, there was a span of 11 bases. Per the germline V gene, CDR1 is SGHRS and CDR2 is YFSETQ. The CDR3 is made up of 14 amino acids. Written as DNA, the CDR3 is TGCGCCAGCAGCGCCGGAACAGGCTCCTACGAGCAGTACTTC. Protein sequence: CASSAGTGSYEQYF.

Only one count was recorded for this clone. The DNA for the CDR3 is TGTGCCAGCAGCTGGGGGCAGGGGACTGAAGCTTTCTTT. Its translation is CASSWGQGTEAFF. V is TRBV5-4 and J is TRBJ1-1, with D perhaps TRBD1 (6 bases). The germline gives CDR1 SGHNT, CDR2 YYREEE (reference sequence). This CDR3 contains 13 residues. Trimming cost V 3 bases and J 5 bases, with 11 bases left between them.

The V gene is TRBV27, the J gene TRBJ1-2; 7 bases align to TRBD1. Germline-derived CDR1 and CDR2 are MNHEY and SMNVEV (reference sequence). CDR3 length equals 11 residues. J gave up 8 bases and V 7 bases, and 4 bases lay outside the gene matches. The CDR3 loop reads CASTGGSGYTF. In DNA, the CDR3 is TGTGCCAGCACAGGGGGATCGGGCTACACCTTC.

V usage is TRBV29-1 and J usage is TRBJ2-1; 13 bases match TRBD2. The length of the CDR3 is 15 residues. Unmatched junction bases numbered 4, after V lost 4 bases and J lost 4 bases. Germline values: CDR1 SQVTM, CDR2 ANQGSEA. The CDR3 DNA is TGCAGCGTTGCACTAGCGGGGGGGCGGTACAATGAGCAGTTCTTC. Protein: CSVALAGGRYNEQFF.

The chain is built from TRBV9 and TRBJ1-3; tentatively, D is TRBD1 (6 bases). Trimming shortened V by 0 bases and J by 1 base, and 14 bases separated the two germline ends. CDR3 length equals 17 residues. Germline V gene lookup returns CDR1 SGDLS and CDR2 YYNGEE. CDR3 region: CASSVETDRRSGNTIYF. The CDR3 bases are TGTGCCAGCAGCGTAGAAACCGACAGGCGATCTGGAAACACCATATATTTT. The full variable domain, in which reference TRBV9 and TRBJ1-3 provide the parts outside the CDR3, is DSGVTQTPKHLITATGQRVTLRCSPRSGDLSVYWYQQSLDQGLQFLIQYYNGEERAKGNILERFSAQQFPDLHSELNLSSLELGDSALYFCASSVETDRRSGNTIYFGEGSWLTVV.

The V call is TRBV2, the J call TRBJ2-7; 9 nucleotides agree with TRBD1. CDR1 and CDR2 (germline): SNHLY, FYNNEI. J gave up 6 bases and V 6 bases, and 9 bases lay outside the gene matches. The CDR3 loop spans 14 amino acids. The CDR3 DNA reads TGTGCCAGCAGCGTTGACAGGGGGGGCTCCGAGCAGTACTTC. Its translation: CASSVDRGGSEQYF.